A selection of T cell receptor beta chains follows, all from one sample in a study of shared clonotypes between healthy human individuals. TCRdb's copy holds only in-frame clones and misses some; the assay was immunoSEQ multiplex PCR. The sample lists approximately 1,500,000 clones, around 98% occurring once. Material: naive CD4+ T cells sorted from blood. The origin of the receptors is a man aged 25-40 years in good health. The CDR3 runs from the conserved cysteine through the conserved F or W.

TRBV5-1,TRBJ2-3,CASSLSPPRDTQYF
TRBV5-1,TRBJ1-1,CASSLEGGGEAFF
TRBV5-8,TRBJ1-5,CASNQGNQPQHF
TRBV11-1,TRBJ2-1,CASSKQRGLAGLDNEQFF
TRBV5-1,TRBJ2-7,CASSFRDRDYEQYF
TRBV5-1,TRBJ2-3,CASSWPRLAGEEQYF
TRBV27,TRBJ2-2,CASSSRTDNTGELFF
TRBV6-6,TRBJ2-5,CASSYRTGRFGETQYF
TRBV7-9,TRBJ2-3,CASSLDRVSTDTQYF
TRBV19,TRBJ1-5,CATSPDRSAQPQHF
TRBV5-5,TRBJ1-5,CASSRGGSQPQHF
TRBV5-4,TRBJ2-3,CASSLYHRGTTDTQYF
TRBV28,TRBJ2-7,CASSLILAGGIYEQYF
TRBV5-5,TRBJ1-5,CASSFQTGNQPQHF
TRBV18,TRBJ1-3,CASSHPGQGAGNTIYF
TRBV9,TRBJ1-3,CASSVGQGKGNTIYF
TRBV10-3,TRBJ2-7,CAISDTGDEQYF